This section outlines one T cell receptor (beta chain) sequence together with its context. The antigen is unknown. Germline CDR1 LNHDA, CDR2 SQIVND (reference sequence). There are 16 residues in the CDR3. V lost 0 bases and J 5 bases, leaving 13 bases between the germline ends. The data derive from a study of long-term antiretroviral therapy in people with HIV. Survey-level immunoSEQ v3.0 assays were run. Sequencing was performed with immunoSEQ multiplex PCR; in TCRdb, only in-frame clones are kept and a portion is missing. This table holds about 27,000 clones, about 82% found once. Regarding the study as a whole: Post-ART samples showed increased diversity that remained below transplant donor control levels. HIV repertoire CDR3 lengths ranged less widely than those of controls.

This receptor was obtained from a man between 40 and 49 years old with HIV. The gene calls are TRBV19 and TRBJ2-2; D tentatively fits TRBD1 or TRBD2 (5 bases each). The sequencing used unsorted PBMCs, collected 3 years after starting antiretroviral therapy. For the CDR3, the DNA is TGTGCCAGTAGTATAGATCGGGGACGGATTACCGGGGAGCTGTTTTTT. Its translation is CASSIDRGRITGELFF.